One sample yielded the 11 T cell receptor beta chains listed below, sequenced in a study of CD8+CD57+ T cells in acquired aplastic anemia. According to the study, genomic DNA was the template for TCR beta VDJ and CDR3 profiling. TCRdb re-called the reads through MiXCR, storing one row per CDR3 protein. This table holds more than 250,000 distinct CDR3 sequences, 56% found once. Sequenced sample: sorted CD4+, CD8+, or CD8+CD57+ T cells (not recorded which) from PBMCs. Receptors originate from a human donor with severe aplastic anemia or a healthy control (not recorded which).

The genes are TRBV7-8 and TRBJ1-3; 7 bases are a match to TRBD1. This CDR3 has 16 residues. V was pared by 5 bases and J by 0 bases, with 7 bases of the junction left unmatched. Per the germline V gene, CDR1 is SGHVS and CDR2 is FQNEAQ. The CDR3 region is CASSRVTGSSGNTIYF. Written as DNA, the CDR3 is TGTGCCAGCAGCCGAGTGACAGGGAGCTCTGGAAACACCATATATTTT.

The genes are TRBV9 and TRBJ2-3; 8 bases map to TRBD2. Germline-derived CDR1 and CDR2 are SGDLS and YYNGEE. This CDR3 is built from 15 residues. Trimming removed 0 bases from V and 5 bases from J; junction bases left unmatched: 5. CDR3 bases: TGTGCCAGCAGCGTAGTAGGGCGGGGGGAAGATACGCAGTATTTT. It specifies CASSVVGRGEDTQYF. Filled out from reference TRBV9 and TRBJ2-3, the complete variable domain reads DSGVTQTPKHLITATGQRVTLRCSPRSGDLSVYWYQQSLDQGLQFLIQYYNGEERAKGNILERFSAQQFPDLHSELNLSSLELGDSALYFCASSVVGRGEDTQYFGPGTRLTVL.

This clonotype showed up many times. The chain combines TRBV5-1 with TRBJ1-2; D is ambiguous. The germline CDR1 and CDR2 sequences are SGHRS and YFSETQ. The CDR3 spans 13 residues. Trimming left V 0 bases short and J 7 bases short, with 10 bases between. As DNA, the CDR3 is TGCGCCAGCAGCTTGGGTATGGGAACTGGCTACACCTTC. Translated: CASSLGMGTGYTF.

The rearrangement links TRBV7-2 to TRBJ2-7, with TRBD2 matching 9 bases. The V segment lost 0 bases and the J segment 2 bases; nucleotides outside the gene matches: 8. Germline lookup yields CDR1 SGHTA and CDR2 FQGNSA. The CDR3 consists of 17 residues. This chain's CDR3 is CASSLAGGRAVAYEQYF. The CDR3 DNA reads TGTGCCAGCAGCTTAGCTGGCGGGAGGGCCGTCGCCTACGAGCAGTACTTC.

V and J are TRBV19 and TRBJ1-4; D remains ambiguous. The CDR3 runs 14 residues. The germline V and J ends were trimmed by 1 base and 4 bases, with 7 bases remaining between them. Per germline, CDR1 LNHDA and CDR2 SQIVND (reference sequence). CDR3 loop: CASSIAVNNEKLFF. CDR3 coding DNA: TGTGCCAGTAGTATAGCAGTGAATAATGAAAAACTGTTTTTT.

This clonotype was found many times. The V and J genes are TRBV5-1 and TRBJ1-1, with TRBD1 matching 7 bases. V shed 0 bases, J shed 5 bases, and the junction held 7 bases outside the gene matches. CDR3 size: 15 residues. Germline CDR1 and CDR2: SGHRS and YFSETQ. CDR3 coding DNA: TGCGCCAGCAGCTTGGGACAGGGAAAAGGGACTGAAGCTTTCTTT. Amino acids: CASSLGQGKGTEAFF.

The sample holds many counts of this clonotype. V is TRBV7-8 and J is TRBJ1-1; D gene ambiguous. CDR3 length equals 12 residues. The V and J ends lost 2 bases and 4 bases respectively, with 5 bases between them. Germline V lookup: CDR1 SGHVS, CDR2 FQNEAQ. The CDR3 spells CASSLLITEAFF. As DNA, the CDR3 is TGTGCCAGCAGCTTATTAATCACTGAAGCTTTCTTT.

The rearrangement links TRBV12-3 or TRBV12-4 to TRBJ1-1, with D unclear. V lost 3 bases and J lost 1, with 6 bases in between. There are 13 residues in the CDR3. Here the CDR3 DNA reads TGTGCCAGCAGTTTCTTTAAGAACACTGAAGCTTTCTTT. Translated: CASSFFKNTEAFF.

This clonotype was counted only a few times. The rearrangement links TRBV25-1 to TRBJ2-6, with TRBD1 matching over 11 bases. CDR3 length: 18 residues. V lost 6 bases and J lost 1; bases outside the gene matches: 8. CDR1 and CDR2 from the germline V gene are MGHDK and SYGVNS. The DNA of the CDR3 is TGTGCCAGCAGAGCGTCGGGACAGGGGGTTTCTGGGGCCAACGTCCTGACTTTC. It is translated as CASRASGQGVSGANVLTF.

The chain's CDR3 is CSTGEGYNEQYF. The CDR3 DNA is TGCAGTACAGGGGAGGGCTACAATGAGCAGTATTTT. V and J are TRBV20-1 and TRBJ2-3; D possibly matches TRBD1 or TRBD2 (7 bases each). V lost 8 bases to trimming and J lost 11 bases, with 20 bases between them. The CDR3 sequence is 12 residues long. Germline V gene sequence: CDR1 DFQATT, CDR2 SNEGSKA (reference sequence).

Of note for this clonotype: The junction departs from the called germline gene at one end, perhaps through a read error. This chain connects TRBV10-2 to TRBJ2-5; TRBD2 agrees at 11 bases. CDR1 is WSHSY, CDR2 SAAADI, per germline. CDR3 size: 16 residues. Here the CDR3 reads CASSVGTSGVPETQYF. In nucleotides, the CDR3 is TGTGCCAGCAGCGTAGGGACTAGCGGAGTCCCAGAGACCCAGTACTTC.